Given below is one T cell receptor beta chain in context. What it binds is not known. This record comes from a study of post-analysis software for immune sequencing data. Study in general: Multiple sclerosis in the patients followed relapsing-remitting, secondary progressive and progressive-relapsing courses.

Researchers reported that TCR beta cDNA libraries carried unique molecular identifiers. Each batch of roughly 0.9 to 11 million T cells produced some 500,000 cDNA molecules. TCRdb fed the PCR reads into MiXCR, producing one record per CDR3 protein. The data hold approximately 250,000 distinct CDR3 sequences, with 35% to 40% observed a single time. V gave up 2 bases and J gave up 2 bases; unmatched junction bases: 7. The germline gives CDR1 SEHNR, CDR2 FQNEAQ (reference sequence). The CDR3 extends over 17 amino acids. The study, taken as a whole, reports: Under F measure analysis, samples from one preparation batch co-clustered strongly. Controls showed lower frequencies than patients for a handful of TRBV segments, and TRBV5-6, TRBV5-1 and TRBV20-1 were among these. There was significantly lower normalized Chao1 diversity in multiple sclerosis patients than in controls.

The chain employs TRBV7-9 and TRBJ1-1, with 11 bases lining up with TRBD1. Material: blood. This TCR derives from a girl under 18 with multiple sclerosis. This CDR3 reads CASSLRTGGRKNTEAFF. CDR3 DNA: TGTGCCAGCAGCTTAAGGACAGGGGGCAGAAAAAACACTGAAGCTTTCTTT.